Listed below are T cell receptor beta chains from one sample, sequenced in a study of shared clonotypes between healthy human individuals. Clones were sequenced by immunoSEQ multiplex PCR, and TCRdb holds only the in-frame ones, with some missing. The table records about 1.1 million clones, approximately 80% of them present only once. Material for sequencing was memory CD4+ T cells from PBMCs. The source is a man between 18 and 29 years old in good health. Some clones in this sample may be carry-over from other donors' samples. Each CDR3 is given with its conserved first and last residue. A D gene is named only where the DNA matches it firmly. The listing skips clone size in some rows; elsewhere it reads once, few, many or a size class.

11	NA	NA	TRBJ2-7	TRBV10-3	CAIRSLWEQYF	TGTGCCATCAGGAGCCTCTGGGAGCAGTACTTC
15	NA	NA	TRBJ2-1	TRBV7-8	CASSLSAGQYNEQFF	TGTGCCAGCAGCTTGTCGGCGGGCCAATACAATGAGCAGTTCTTC
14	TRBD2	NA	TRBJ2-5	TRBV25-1	CASRREGAGETQYF	TGTGCCAGCAGGCGGGAGGGGGCAGGAGAGACCCAGTACTTC
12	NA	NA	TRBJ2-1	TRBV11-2	CASSSRSLIQFF	TGTGCCAGCAGCTCCCGGTCCCTCATTCAGTTCTTC
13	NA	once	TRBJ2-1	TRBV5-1	CASTGTSGDEQFF	TGCGCCAGCACCGGGACCTCGGGGGATGAGCAGTTCTTC
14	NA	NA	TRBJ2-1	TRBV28	CASQGWDKGPEQFF	TGTGCCAGCCAAGGGTGGGACAAAGGGCCGGAGCAGTTCTTC
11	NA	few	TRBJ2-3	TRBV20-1	CSALRGDTQYF	TGCAGTGCCCTCCGGGGAGATACGCAGTATTTT
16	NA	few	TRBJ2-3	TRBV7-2	CASSFPRGQGPDTQYF	TGTGCCAGCAGCTTTCCCCGCGGGCAGGGCCCAGATACGCAGTATTTT
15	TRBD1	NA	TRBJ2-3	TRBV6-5	CASSLTGANTDTQYF	TGTGCCAGCAGCCTTACAGGGGCGAACACAGATACGCAGTATTTT
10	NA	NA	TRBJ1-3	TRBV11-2	CASSSATIYF	TGTGCCAGCAGCTCGGCCACCATATATTTT
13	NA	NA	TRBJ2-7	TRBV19	CASSNKGPYEQYF	TGTGCCAGTAGTAACAAGGGTCCCTACGAGCAGTACTTC
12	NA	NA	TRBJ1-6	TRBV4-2	CASSQDLTRLDF	TGTGCCAGCAGCCAAGATTTGACACGTCTAGACTTT
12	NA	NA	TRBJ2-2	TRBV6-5	CASSYRTGELFF	TGTGCCAGCAGTTACCGGACCGGGGAGCTGTTTTTT
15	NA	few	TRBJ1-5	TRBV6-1	CASSEGTRGDQPQHF	TGTGCCAGCAGTGAAGGGACAAGGGGCGATCAGCCCCAGCATTTT
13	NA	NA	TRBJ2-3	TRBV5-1	CASSLGTRDGQYF	TGCGCCAGCAGCTTGGGCACAAGAGATGGGCAGTATTTT
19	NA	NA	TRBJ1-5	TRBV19	CASSNGASSGAVGNQPQHF	TGTGCCAGTAGTAATGGGGCTTCTTCCGGGGCCGTAGGTAATCAGCCCCAGCATTTT
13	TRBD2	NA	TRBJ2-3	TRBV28	CASSLIRREGQYF	TGTGCCAGCAGTTTAATAAGGCGGGAGGGCCAGTATTTT
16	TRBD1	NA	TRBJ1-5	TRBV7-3	CASSGVGQGNNQPQHF	TGTGCCAGCAGCGGAGTGGGACAGGGTAACAATCAGCCCCAGCATTTT
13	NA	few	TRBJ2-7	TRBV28	CASSSVSAYEQYF	TGTGCCAGCAGTTCAGTTTCGGCCTACGAGCAGTACTTC
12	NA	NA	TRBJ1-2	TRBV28	CAIYGVNYGYTF	TGTGCCATATACGGAGTTAACTATGGCTACACCTTC
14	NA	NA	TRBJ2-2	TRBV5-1	CASSLQGNTGELFF	TGCGCCAGCAGCTTACAGGGGAACACCGGGGAGCTGTTTTTT
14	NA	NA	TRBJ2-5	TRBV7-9	CASSSPPGQETQYF	TGTGCCAGCAGCTCCCCCCCGGGGCAGGAGACCCAGTACTTC
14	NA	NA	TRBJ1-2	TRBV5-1	CASSLVPGNYGYTF	TGCGCCAGCAGCTTGGTGCCAGGGAACTATGGCTACACCTTC
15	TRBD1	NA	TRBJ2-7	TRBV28	CASSTPGQGTYEQYF	TGTGCCAGCAGTACACCGGGACAGGGAACCTACGAGCAGTACTTC
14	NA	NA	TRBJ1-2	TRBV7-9	CASSFSGGEYGYTF	TGTGCCAGCAGCTTCTCGGGGGGAGAGTATGGCTACACCTTC
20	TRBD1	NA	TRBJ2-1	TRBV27	CASSLRGQGGPLSSYNEQFF	TGTGCCAGCAGTTTAAGGGGACAGGGGGGTCCCCTTAGCTCCTACAATGAGCAGTTCTTC
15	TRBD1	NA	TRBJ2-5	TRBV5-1	CASSKGQNREETQYF	TGCGCCAGCAGCAAGGGACAGAACCGGGAAGAGACCCAGTACTTC